Below, 20 T cell receptor beta chains from the same sample are listed, as sequenced in a study of blood T cells in healthy people across ages. Sample-barcoded 5' priming and a J-beta primer mix drove a second PCR of about 7 to 11 cycles. Each CDR3 protein gets one entry after TCRdb re-called the 5' RACE reads with MiXCR. The profile shows 750,000 to 950,000 distinct CDR3 sequences, 25% to 30% of them singletons. This sample also appeared in a second study, on T cells of mothers and their children.

The sequenced material came from blood. The receptor source for this set is a woman aged 40 to 50 in good health.

This clonotype was counted ten times or more. Its ends do not fully match the called genes, so a read error is possible. This chain uses TRBV7-7 with TRBJ2-1; tentatively, D is TRBD1 or TRBD2 (6 bases each). CDR3 size: 15 residues. Germline-derived CDR1 and CDR2 are SSHAT and FNYEAQ (reference sequence). The CDR3 here is CASSPSGGPSNEQFF. As DNA, the CDR3 is TGTGCTAGCAGCCCCAGTGGGGGGCCGAGCAATGAGCAGTTCTTC.

As regards this clonotype: This may stem from a read error, because a much larger clone lies one nucleotide away. The chain carries TRBV6-1 and TRBJ2-7; 7 positions match TRBD1. The length of the CDR3 is 15 residues. In germline, CDR1 is MNHNS, CDR2 SASEGT. V was clipped by 2 bases and J by 4 bases; unmatched bases: 8. CDR3 region: CASSENLQGWYEQYF. The DNA of the CDR3 is TGTGCCAGCAGTGAAAATCTACAGGGGTGGTACGAGCAGTACTTC.

J is TRBJ1-1 and V is TRBV7-2; D not resolved. V lost 1 base and J 5 bases, leaving 20 bases between the germline ends. Germline CDR1 SGHTA, CDR2 FQGNSA. This CDR3 has 17 residues. CDR3: CASSLGIFGGRTTEAFF. As DNA, the CDR3 is TGTGCCAGCAGCTTAGGAATTTTCGGCGGACGAACGACTGAAGCTTTCTTT.

This clonotype was picked up one time. The V gene is TRBV12-3 or TRBV12-4, the J gene TRBJ1-5, with 9 bases aligning to TRBD1. V lost 5 bases to trimming and J lost 6 bases; unmatched junction nucleotides: 5. CDR3 length: 14 amino acids. Here the CDR3 DNA reads TGTGCCAGCAGTCAGACAGGGGGGTTTCAGCCCCAGCATTTT. Amino acid sequence: CASSQTGGFQPQHF.

This clonotype occurred a few times. J is TRBJ2-2 and V is TRBV11-2; D might be TRBD1 or TRBD2, each matching 5 bases. The CDR3 spans 15 residues. Germline CDR1 and CDR2: SGHAT and FQNNGV. Trimming removed 6 bases from V and 3 bases from J, with 14 bases in between. CDR3 region: CASRGQGVDTGELFF. In DNA, the CDR3 is TGTGCCAGCAGAGGGCAGGGAGTAGACACCGGGGAGCTGTTTTTT. Complete variable domain (other parts from reference TRBV11-2 and TRBJ2-2): EAGVAQSPRYKIIEKRQSVAFWCNPISGHATLYWYQQILGQGPKLLIQFQNNGVVDDSQLPKDRFSAERLKGVDSTLKIQPAKLEDSAVYLCASRGQGVDTGELFFGEGSRLTVL.

Ten or more counts support this clonotype. The rearrangement links TRBV2 to TRBJ2-5; D is perhaps TRBD1 (5 bases). Germline-derived CDR1 and CDR2 are SNHLY and FYNNEI. The CDR3 has 14 amino acids. V shed 7 bases and J shed 3 bases, with 15 bases lying between them. The DNA of the CDR3 is TGTGCCAGCATGTTCGGCAGGGTTGAAGAGACCCAGTACTTC. It specifies CASMFGRVEETQYF. Complete variable domain (other parts from reference TRBV2 and TRBJ2-5): EPEVTQTPSHQVTQMGQEVILRCVPISNHLYFYWYRQILGQKVEFLVSFYNNEISEKSEIFDDQFSVERPDGSNFTLKIRSTKLEDSAMYFCASMFGRVEETQYFGPGTRLLVL.

There are many counts of this clonotype. The chain is built from TRBV6-2 or TRBV6-3 and TRBJ2-3, with TRBD1 as a possible D gene (5 bases). Germline loops: CDR1 MNHEY, CDR2 SVGEGT. V was cut by 4 bases and J by 2 bases, with 10 bases left in between. CDR3 length: 14 residues. The CDR3 reads CASSSQGSTDTQYF. The CDR3 nucleotides are TGTGCCAGCAGTTCTCAGGGATCCACAGATACGCAGTATTTT.

This clonotype was counted many times. The chain has TRBV28 and TRBJ2-7; tentative D call: TRBD1 (6 bases). The CDR3 extends over 14 amino acids. Germline lookup yields CDR1 MDHEN and CDR2 SYDVKM. V was pared by 6 bases and J by 0 bases, with 12 bases between. CDR3 sequence reads: CASSATGLSYEQYF. CDR3 sequence (DNA): TGTGCCAGCAGCGCGACAGGACTCTCCTACGAGCAGTACTTC.

This clonotype was seen many times. This rearrangement joins TRBV12-3 or TRBV12-4 to TRBJ1-5; D gene unclear. This CDR3 is built from 14 residues. Between the trimmed V and J ends, which lost 7 bases and 3 bases, there was a span of 13 bases. This CDR3 is CASTFRNINQPQHF. CDR3 coding DNA: TGTGCCAGCACCTTTCGAAATATCAATCAGCCCCAGCATTTT.

The chain carries TRBV7-6 and TRBJ1-1, with D tentatively TRBD1 (6 bases). The germline CDR1 and CDR2 sequences are SGHVS and FNYEAQ. CDR3 length equals 14 residues. The V gene lost 1 base and the J gene lost 3 bases, with 9 bases spanning the gap. CDR3 bases: TGTGCCAGCAGCTTAGGGGGGGCGCACACTGAAGCTTTCTTT. Translation: CASSLGGAHTEAFF. Full variable domain (missing parts from reference TRBV7-6 and TRBJ1-1): GAGVSQSPRYKVTKRGQDVALRCDPISGHVSLYWYRQALGQGPEFLTYFNYEAQQDKSGLPNDRFSAERPEGSISTLTIQRTEQRDSAMYRCASSLGGAHTEAFFGQGTRLTVV.

This clonotype was seen at least ten times. The chain uses TRBV6-2 or TRBV6-3 and TRBJ2-1; D is possibly TRBD1 (6 bases). V was cut by 6 bases and J by 3 bases, with 15 bases left in between. The germline V gene encodes CDR1 MNHEY and CDR2 SVGEGT. CDR3 length: 15 residues. CDR3 in amino acids: CASREQGHLYNEQFF. CDR3 nucleotide sequence: TGTGCCAGCAGAGAACAGGGCCACCTCTACAATGAGCAGTTCTTC.

The J gene is TRBJ2-3, the V gene TRBV27, with 11 bases lining up with TRBD2. The germline CDR1 and CDR2 sequences are MNHEY and SMNVEV (reference sequence). V gave up 6 bases and J gave up 4 bases; unmatched junction bases: 9. This CDR3 spans 16 amino acids. Here the CDR3 DNA reads TGTGCCAGCAGCCCCAGTAGCGGGAGGGCCGCAGATACGCAGTATTTT. Translated: CASSPSSGRAADTQYF.

On this clonotype itself: One junction end disagrees with the germline gene, perhaps due to a read error. The rearrangement links TRBV18 to TRBJ1-1; D gene unclear. The CDR3 has 14 residues. Germline values: CDR1 KGHSH, CDR2 LQKENI. The CDR3 DNA follows: TGTGCCAGCTCACCACAGGGTAGGAACACTGAAGCTGTCTTT. Translated, it gives CASSPQGRNTEAVF.

This sequence joins TRBV5-6 and TRBJ2-7, with TRBD2 matching 10 bases. CDR3 length: 16 amino acids. V was clipped by 0 bases and J by 4 bases; unmatched bases: 7. CDR1 and CDR2 from the germline V gene are SGHDT and YYEEEE. The CDR3 here is CASSLVAGGSPYEQYF. CDR3 DNA sequence: TGTGCCAGCAGCTTGGTAGCGGGGGGATCCCCTTACGAGCAGTACTTC.

With regard to this clonotype: This could be a read error, since a much larger clone is one nucleotide away. This chain joins TRBV6-2 or TRBV6-3 and TRBJ2-1; the D gene could be TRBD1 or TRBD2 (5 bases each). Germline V lookup: CDR1 MNHEY, CDR2 SVGEGT. The CDR3 extends over 16 amino acids. The CDR3 region is CASGYIPTGRNNEQFF. CDR3 DNA: TGTGCCAGCGGTTACATACCTACGGGACGTAACAATGAGCAGTTCTTC.

J is TRBJ1-6 and V is TRBV2; possible D gene TRBD1, 5 bases. The CDR3 extends over 15 amino acids. Trimming took off 6 bases at V and 6 bases at J, with 15 bases between the two ends. CDR1 SNHLY and CDR2 FYNNEI come from the germline V gene. The CDR3 loop reads CASRQAGLSNSPLHF. As DNA, the CDR3 is TGTGCCAGCAGGCAAGCGGGACTCAGTAATTCACCCCTCCACTTT.

This clonotype was detected ten times or more. The chain joins TRBV18 to TRBJ2-5; 8 bases fit TRBD1. The CDR3 extends over 14 amino acids. CDR1 is KGHSH, CDR2 LQKENI, per germline. V lost 4 bases, J lost 4 bases, and 5 bases stayed unmatched. This chain's CDR3 is CASSQRDRTETQYF. In nucleotides, the CDR3 is TGTGCCAGCTCACAACGGGACAGGACAGAGACCCAGTACTTC.

Concerning this clonotype itself: A read error may be the cause here, since a much bigger clone is one base away. The V call is TRBV18, the J call TRBJ2-5; D is unclear. Germline CDR1 KGHSH, CDR2 LQKENI. Deletions cut 2 bases from V and 1 base from J, with 8 bases between. The CDR3 length is 14 residues. The CDR3 coding sequence is TGTGCCAGCTCACCAAATACGGGCCAAGAGACCCAGTACTTC. Translated, it gives CASSPNTGQETQYF. The whole variable domain, filled in from reference TRBV18 and TRBJ2-5, reads NAGVMQNPRHLVRRRGQEARLRCSPMKGHSHVYWYRQLPEEGLKFMVYLQKENIIDESGMPKERFSAEFPKEGPSILRIQQVVRGDSAAYFCASSPNTGQETQYFGPGTRLLVL.

This clonotype was observed a few times. The CDR3 here is CASSFTYERYF. CDR3 DNA sequence: TGTGCCAGCAGCTTCACATACGAGCGGTACTTC. The chain carries TRBV7-2 and TRBJ2-4, with unresolved D. Germline values: CDR1 SGHTA, CDR2 FQGNSA. The V gene lost 3 bases and the J gene lost 15 bases, with 12 bases spanning the gap. The CDR3 runs 11 residues.

This clonotype was recorded only once. The chain recombines TRBV18 with TRBJ1-5; maybe TRBD1 (6 bases). The CDR3 is 16 residues long. V lost 3 bases to trimming and J lost 2 bases, with 14 bases between them. Per germline, CDR1 KGHSH and CDR2 LQKENI. CDR3 sequence (DNA): TGTGCCAGCTCACCTTCGAGGGGGGGACGCAATCAGCCCCAGCATTTT. Residues: CASSPSRGGRNQPQHF.